This TCR beta chain was profiled in a study of T cell responses to AZD1222 COVID-19 vaccine. CDR3 size: 13 residues. Germline CDR1 reads GTSNPN; CDR2 reads SVGIG (reference sequence). The ends were cut back, 2 bases at V and 8 bases at J, with 12 bases in the middle. As regards this clone: What it recognizes is unknown.

The study, taken as a whole, reports: Unmutated variant regions are reportedly targeted by nearly half of spike-specific TCRs.

Method: immunoSEQ multiplex PCR; TCRdb's copy keeps in-frame clones and lacks some. The sample consists of about 180,000 clones, around 90% of them appearing once. This receptor was obtained from an adult who received the AZD1222 COVID-19 vaccine. J is TRBJ1-4 and V is TRBV30; perhaps TRBD1 as D (5 bases). This sample comprised peripheral blood, obtained 28 days after the second AZD1222 dose. CDR3 residues: CAWSRGEGEKLFF. The CDR3 DNA reads as TGTGCCTGGAGTCGCGGGGAGGGGGAAAAACTGTTTTTT.